This section outlines one T cell receptor (beta chain) sequence together with its context. Its target is not known. These data come from a study of T cell responses to AZD1222 COVID-19 vaccine. Study-wide findings and caveats: There were mostly white British donors and more females than males, and clonal diversity was possibly underestimated.

The data were produced by immunoSEQ multiplex PCR, yet TCRdb's version contains in-frame clones alone and is incomplete. This sample yields some 120,000 clones, of which less than 95% are seen a single time; 7.2% belongs to the top ten. This clonotype was obtained from an adult in good health. Sequences were derived from peripheral blood, sampled on day 0 of AZD1222 vaccination.

The CDR3 bases are TGCGCCAGCAGCTCCCGACAGCTCACAGATACGCAGTATTTT. This sequence encodes CASSSRQLTDTQYF. The chain carries TRBV5-1 and TRBJ2-3; a weak D match, TRBD1 (5 bases). Looked up from germline, CDR1 is SGHRS and CDR2 is YFSETQ. The CDR3 is made up of 14 amino acids. V shed 3 bases and J shed 2 bases, with 10 bases lying between them.